Here is one TCR beta chain with its context. This specimen comes from a study of cytomegalovirus exposure and HLA in healthy donors. Germline assignment: CDR1 SEHNR and CDR2 FQNEAQ (reference sequence). V lost 6 bases to trimming and J lost 6 bases, with 11 bases between them. The CDR3 covers 12 residues. This PCR relied on a set of 60 Vbeta primers and 13 Jbeta primers. This table comes from immunoSEQ multiplex PCR, and its TCRdb copy is limited to in-frame clones, with some not included. The data contain over 150,000 clones, around 80% of them singletons. Sequenced: PBMCs. The V call is TRBV7-9, the J call TRBJ1-1; D is unresolved. The clonotype comes from a woman in her fifties or sixties in good health and CMV-seropositive. The CDR3 DNA sequence: TGTGCCAGCAGGATGGCACCGCCTGAAGCTTTCTTT. Protein product: CASRMAPPEAFF.